This T cell receptor (beta chain) was sequenced in a study of cytomegalovirus exposure and HLA in healthy donors. Findings and limits, study-wide: Most sequenced TCRs were rare (though some public TCRs occurred in many donors). In vitro data verified a few CMV-associated chains as specific for CMV antigens. Researchers catalogued 160 or so TCR beta chains as cytomegalovirus-associated.

CDR3 length: 12 residues. Germline V gene lookup returns CDR1 GTSNPN and CDR2 SVGIG (reference sequence). V was shortened by 3 bases and J by 8 bases, with 12 bases between the two germline ends. Here immunoSEQ multiplex PCR was the method, and the copy in TCRdb shows in-frame clones only, minus some. The sample records approximately 150,000 clones, 90% to 95% being singletons. Comment on this clone: No antigen is known for it.

The V call is TRBV30, the J call TRBJ2-3; D possibly corresponds to TRBD1 (6 bases). The receptor was isolated from a man aged 18 to 30 in good health and CMV-seronegative. The sample taken for sequencing was PBMCs. CDR3 bases: TGTGCCTGGAGCTTGGGGGCTGCTACGCAGTATTTT. The encoded protein is CAWSLGAATQYF.